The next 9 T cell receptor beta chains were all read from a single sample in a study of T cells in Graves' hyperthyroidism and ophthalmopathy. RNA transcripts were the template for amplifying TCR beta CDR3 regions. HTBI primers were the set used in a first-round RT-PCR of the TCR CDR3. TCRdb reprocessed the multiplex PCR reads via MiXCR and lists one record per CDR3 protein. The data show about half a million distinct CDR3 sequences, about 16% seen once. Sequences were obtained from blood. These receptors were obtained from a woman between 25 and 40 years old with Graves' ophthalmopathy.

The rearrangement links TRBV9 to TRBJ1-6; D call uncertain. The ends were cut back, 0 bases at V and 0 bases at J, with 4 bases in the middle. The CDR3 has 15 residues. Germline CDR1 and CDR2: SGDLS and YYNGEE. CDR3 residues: CASSVVDSYNSPLHF. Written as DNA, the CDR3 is TGTGCCAGCAGCGTAGTGGACTCCTATAATTCACCCCTCCACTTT.

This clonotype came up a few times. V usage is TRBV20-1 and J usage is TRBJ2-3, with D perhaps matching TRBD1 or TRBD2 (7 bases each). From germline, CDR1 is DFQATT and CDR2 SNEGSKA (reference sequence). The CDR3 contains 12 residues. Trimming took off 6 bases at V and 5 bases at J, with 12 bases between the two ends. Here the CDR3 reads CSATGREDTQYF. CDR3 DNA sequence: TGCAGTGCGACAGGGAGGGAAGATACGCAGTATTTT.

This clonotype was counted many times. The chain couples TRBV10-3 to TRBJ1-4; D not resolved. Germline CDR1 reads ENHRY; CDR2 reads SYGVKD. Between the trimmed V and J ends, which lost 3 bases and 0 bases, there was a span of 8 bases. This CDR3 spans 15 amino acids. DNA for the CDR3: TGTGCCATCAGTGAAGCCGGAGCAACTAATGAAAAACTGTTTTTT. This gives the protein CAISEAGATNEKLFF.

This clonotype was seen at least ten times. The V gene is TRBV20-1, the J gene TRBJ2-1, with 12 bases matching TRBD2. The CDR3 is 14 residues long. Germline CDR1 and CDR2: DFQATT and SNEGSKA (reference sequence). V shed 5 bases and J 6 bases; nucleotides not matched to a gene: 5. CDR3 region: CSAETSGSRNEQFF. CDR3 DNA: TGCAGTGCTGAGACTAGCGGGAGTCGCAATGAGCAGTTCTTC.

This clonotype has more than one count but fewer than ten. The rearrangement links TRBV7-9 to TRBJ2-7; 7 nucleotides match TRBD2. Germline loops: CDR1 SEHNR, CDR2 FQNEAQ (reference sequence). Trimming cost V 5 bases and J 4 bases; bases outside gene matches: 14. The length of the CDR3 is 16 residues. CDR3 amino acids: CASSPNPVGRVYEQYF. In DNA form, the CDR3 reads TGTGCCAGCAGCCCGAACCCCGTTGGGAGGGTTTACGAGCAGTACTTC.

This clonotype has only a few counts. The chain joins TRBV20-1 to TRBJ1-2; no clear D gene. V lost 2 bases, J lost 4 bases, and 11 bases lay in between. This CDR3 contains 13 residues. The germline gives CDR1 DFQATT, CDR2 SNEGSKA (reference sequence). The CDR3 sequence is CSARPTTGYGYTF. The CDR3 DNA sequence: TGCAGTGCTAGACCGACAACGGGCTATGGCTACACCTTC.

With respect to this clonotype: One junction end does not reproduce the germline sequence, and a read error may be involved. The CDR3 DNA reads as TGTGCCAATAGTGCGGGGTTAGAGCAGTACTTC. Protein sequence: CANSAGLEQYF. The chain is built from TRBV19 and TRBJ2-7; D is perhaps TRBD2 (6 bases). The CDR3 length is 11 residues. Germline V gives CDR1 LNHDA, CDR2 SQIVND (reference sequence).

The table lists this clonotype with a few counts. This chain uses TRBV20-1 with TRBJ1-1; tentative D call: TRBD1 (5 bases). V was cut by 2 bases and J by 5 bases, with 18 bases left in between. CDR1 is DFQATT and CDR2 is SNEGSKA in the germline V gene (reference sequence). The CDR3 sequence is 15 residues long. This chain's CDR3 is CSARKTGARETEAFF. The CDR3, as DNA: TGCAGTGCTAGAAAAACAGGAGCCAGGGAAACTGAAGCTTTCTTT.

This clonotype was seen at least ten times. CDR3 protein: CASSQDNIGRTGAHEQYF. CDR3 DNA: TGCGCCAGCAGCCAAGATAATATCGGGAGGACAGGTGCCCACGAGCAGTACTTC. The chain recombines TRBV4-3 with TRBJ2-7; tentatively, D is TRBD1 or TRBD2 (7 bases each). The CDR3 sequence is 18 residues long. The ends were cut back, 0 bases at V and 5 bases at J, with 23 bases in the middle. Germline CDR1 is LGHNA and CDR2 is YSLEER.